Below are 24 T cell receptor beta chains sequenced from a single sample in a study of blood T cell repertoires in COVID-19. This table comes from immunoSEQ multiplex PCR, and its TCRdb copy is limited to in-frame clones, with some not included. The sample lists a few hundred thousand clones, around 87% seen once, with less than 2% in the top ten. Material: PBMCs or T cells enriched from blood (not recorded which). The receptors were gathered from a woman aged 40 to 50 who had recovered from COVID-19.

CDR3 bases: TGTGCCAGCAGCACTAGCGGGAGCCACACAGATACGCAGTATTTT. This codes for CASSTSGSHTDTQYF. V and J are TRBV5-4 and TRBJ2-3, with 11 positions matching TRBD2. J lost 2 bases, V lost 4 bases, and 3 bases had no gene match. Germline CDR1 and CDR2: SGHNT and YYREEE (reference sequence). The CDR3 spans 15 residues.

V is TRBV27 and J is TRBJ1-5; D not resolved. The germline V gene has CDR1 MNHEY and CDR2 SMNVEV (reference sequence). Trimming stripped 4 bases from V and 9 bases from J, with 19 bases between. The CDR3 is 15 amino acids. CDR3 sequence reads: CASSSAGRAWGPQHF. In DNA form, the CDR3 reads TGTGCCAGCAGTTCTGCGGGGAGGGCGTGGGGGCCCCAGCATTTT.

The gene calls are TRBV10-3 and TRBJ2-7; no reliable D call. The length of the CDR3 is 15 residues. Trimming took off 7 bases at V and 2 bases at J, with 18 bases between the two ends. CDR1 ENHRY and CDR2 SYGVKD come from the germline V gene. The CDR3 sequence is CAIMVTERPPYEQYF. In DNA, the CDR3 is TGTGCCATCATGGTCACGGAGCGACCTCCCTACGAGCAGTACTTC.

In DNA form, the CDR3 reads TGTGCCAGCAGCTTAGTGCGGGGTGAAACTGAAGCTTTCTTT. Its protein is CASSLVRGETEAFF. The rearrangement links TRBV7-2 to TRBJ1-1; no firm D call. The germline V and J ends were trimmed by 1 base and 5 bases, with 11 bases remaining between them. The CDR3 is 14 amino acids. CDR1 and CDR2 from the germline V gene are SGHTA and FQGNSA.

The rearrangement joins TRBV4-2 to TRBJ2-3; 10 nucleotides align to TRBD2. Unmatched junction bases numbered 7, after V lost 0 bases and J lost 7 bases. This CDR3 is 16 amino acids long. CDR1 and CDR2 from the germline V gene are LGHNA and YNFKEQ. The CDR3 sequence: CASSQESPSGSYTQYF. DNA for the CDR3: TGTGCCAGCAGCCAAGAGAGCCCTAGCGGGAGTTATACGCAGTATTTT.

This chain connects TRBV2 to TRBJ2-1, with 8 bases identical to TRBD2. Germline V gene lookup returns CDR1 SNHLY and CDR2 FYNNEI. V shed 9 bases, J shed 8 bases, and the junction held 15 bases outside the gene matches. The CDR3 totals 15 residues. Here the CDR3 reads CASDSSGRATYEQFF. CDR3 nucleotides: TGTGCCAGTGACTCTAGCGGGCGGGCCACGTATGAGCAGTTCTTC. Combining the CDR3 with reference TRBV2 and TRBJ2-1 gives the whole variable domain EPEVTQTPSHQVTQMGQEVILRCVPISNHLYFYWYRQILGQKVEFLVSFYNNEISEKSEIFDDQFSVERPDGSNFTLKIRSTKLEDSAMYFCASDSSGRATYEQFFGPGTRLTVL.

The J gene is TRBJ2-7, the V gene TRBV11-3; a possible D gene is TRBD2 (6 bases). V lost 0 bases and J 3 bases, leaving 21 bases between the germline ends. In germline, CDR1 is SGHNT, CDR2 YENEEA. The CDR3 loop spans 18 amino acids. The DNA of the CDR3 is TGTGCCAGCAGCTTAGACCGCCCGGGACTTACTCACCACTACGAGCAGTACTTC. Residues: CASSLDRPGLTHHYEQYF.

The rearrangement joins TRBV3-1 (or the pseudogene TRBV3-2) to TRBJ2-5; 7 bases line up with TRBD2. This CDR3 is built from 14 residues. Per germline, CDR1 LGHDT and CDR2 YNNKEL (reference sequence). J was trimmed by 5 bases and V by 4 bases; bases with no gene match: 7. For the CDR3, the DNA is TGTGCCAGCAGCCCATCTAGCGGTGGGGAGACCCAGTACTTC. It codes for CASSPSSGGETQYF.

V gene TRBV30 combines with J gene TRBJ1-2, with D tentatively TRBD1 (6 bases). This CDR3 contains 12 residues. Germline CDR1 and CDR2: GTSNPN and SVGIG (reference sequence). V lost 0 bases to trimming and J lost 7 bases, with 9 bases between them. In nucleotides, the CDR3 is TGTGCCTGGAGTGTACAGGGTGGTGGCTACACCTTC. Its translation: CAWSVQGGGYTF. The full variable domain, in which reference TRBV30 and TRBJ1-2 provide the parts outside the CDR3, is SQTIHQWPATLVQPVGSPLSLECTVEGTSNPNLYWYRQAAGRGLQLLFYSVGIGQISSEVPQNLSASRPQDRQFILSSKKLLLSDSGFYLCAWSVQGGGYTFGSGTRLTVV.

The V call is TRBV28, the J call TRBJ1-2; D is ambiguous. This CDR3 is 12 amino acids long. Germline CDR1 is MDHEN and CDR2 is SYDVKM. V lost 6 bases to trimming and J lost 8 bases, with 13 bases between them. Here the CDR3 DNA reads TGTGCCAGCAGGGCGGAAGGTCGGGGCTACACCTTC. This gives the protein CASRAEGRGYTF.

The sample holds one count of this clone. This chain joins TRBV4-2 and TRBJ2-5, with TRBD2 matching over 13 bases. CDR1 is LGHNA, CDR2 YNFKEQ, per germline. This CDR3 region has 18 residues. V dropped 4 bases and J dropped 5; count of bases not matched to a gene: 13. CDR3 in DNA: TGTGCCAGCAGCCGTGGGGGAACTAGCGGGAGGGCCCACGAGACCCAGTACTTC. This translates into CASSRGGTSGRAHETQYF.

The rearrangement links TRBV18 to TRBJ1-6, with D perhaps TRBD1 (6 bases). Germline assignment: CDR1 KGHSH and CDR2 LQKENI. The V end was cut by 6 bases, the J end by 7 bases, with 16 bases between. This CDR3 region has 15 residues. In DNA form, the CDR3 reads TGTGCCAGCTCCCCCCCTGGCAGGGGAAATTCACCCCTCCACTTT. Its translation: CASSPPGRGNSPLHF.

The chain recombines TRBV4-3 with TRBJ2-3; 12 nucleotides match TRBD2. This CDR3 is 18 amino acids long. The ends lost 1 base at V and 0 bases at J; junction bases unmatched: 5. Germline assignment: CDR1 LGHNA and CDR2 YSLEER. The CDR3 nucleotides read TGCGCCAGCAGCCAAGTCACTAGCGGGAGGCCTAGCACAGATACGCAGTATTTT. Encoded protein: CASSQVTSGRPSTDTQYF.

The chain couples TRBV4-3 to TRBJ1-4; the match to TRBD1 covers 10 bases. CDR1 and CDR2 from the germline V gene are LGHNA and YSLEER. V lost 0 bases to trimming and J lost 11 bases; unmatched junction nucleotides: 9. The CDR3 length is 16 residues. The CDR3 is CASSQDTGQGLGKLFF. The CDR3 DNA follows: TGCGCCAGCAGCCAAGATACGGGACAGGGGCTTGGGAAACTGTTTTTT.

V gene TRBV19 combines with J gene TRBJ2-3, with 12 nucleotides matching TRBD2. With V trimmed by 3 bases and J by 2 bases, 3 bases remained unmatched. Germline values: CDR1 LNHDA, CDR2 SQIVND (reference sequence). This CDR3 contains 16 residues. CDR3 region: CASSISSGRDTDTQYF. CDR3 sequence (DNA): TGTGCCAGTAGTATTTCTAGCGGGAGGGACACAGATACGCAGTATTTT. Drawing the rest from reference TRBV19 and TRBJ2-3, the complete variable domain is DGGITQSPKYLFRKEGQNVTLSCEQNLNHDAMYWYRQDPGQGLRLIYYSQIVNDFQKGDIAEGYSVSREKKESFPLTVTSAQKNPTAFYLCASSISSGRDTDTQYFGPGTRLTVL.

This chain's CDR3 is CASSLTLQSSGNTIYF. CDR3 DNA sequence: TGTGCCAGCAGCTTAACATTACAGAGCTCTGGAAACACCATATATTTT. The chain joins TRBV11-3 to TRBJ1-3, with D uncertain. The germline V and J ends were trimmed by 2 bases and 0 bases, with 11 bases remaining between them. The CDR3 extends over 16 amino acids. CDR1 is SGHNT and CDR2 is YENEEA in the germline V gene.

V is TRBV5-6 and J is TRBJ1-1, with D perhaps TRBD1 (6 bases). V shed 5 bases and J shed 0 bases, with 17 bases lying between them. The CDR3 covers 16 residues. In germline, CDR1 is SGHDT, CDR2 YYEEEE. DNA of the CDR3: TGTGCCAGCAGGTTGCGGGGAGGGGGAATGAACACTGAAGCTTTCTTT. This gives the protein CASRLRGGGMNTEAFF.

The V and J genes are TRBV7-2 and TRBJ1-2; a weak D match, TRBD1 (5 bases). CDR1 is SGHTA and CDR2 is FQGNSA in the germline V gene. The CDR3 covers 14 residues. Trimming pared 2 bases from V and 4 bases from J, leaving 11 bases between. The DNA for the CDR3 is TGTGCCAGCAGCTTATCGGGACTGAGCTATGGCTACACCTTC. Translation: CASSLSGLSYGYTF.

This clone was seen just once. V and J are TRBV11-3 and TRBJ1-1, with TRBD1 as a possible D gene (5 bases). Trimming cost V 5 bases and J 1 base, with 14 bases left between them. Germline V lookup: CDR1 SGHNT, CDR2 YENEEA. The CDR3 sequence is 15 residues long. CDR3 in amino acids: CASSPSGGPNTEAFF. CDR3 nucleotide sequence: TGTGCCAGCAGCCCTAGCGGGGGACCGAACACTGAAGCTTTCTTT. The full variable domain, its missing parts supplied by reference TRBV11-3 and TRBJ1-1, is EAGVVQSPRYKIIEKKQPVAFWCNPISGHNTLYWYLQNLGQGPELLIRYENEEAVDDSQLPKDRFSAERLKGVDSTLKIQPAELGDSAVYLCASSPSGGPNTEAFFGQGTRLTVV.

This clone was counted between two and nine times. V is TRBV12-5 and J is TRBJ1-4; TRBD1 matches 9 bases. Germline lookup yields CDR1 LGHNT and CDR2 FRNRAP. CDR3 length equals 14 residues. V lost 5 bases, J lost 8 bases, and 6 bases stayed unmatched. CDR3 sequence (DNA): TGTGCTAGTGGTCTCGGACAGGGGCGGGAAAAACTGTTTTTT. It specifies CASGLGQGREKLFF.

The chain uses TRBV7-2 and TRBJ2-1; TRBD2 matches at 10 bases. This CDR3 is built from 16 residues. J lost 1 base, V lost 5 bases, and 5 bases had no gene match. Germline CDR1 SGHTA, CDR2 FQGNSA. The CDR3 nucleotides read TGTGCCAGCAGCATCGGACTAGCGGTATCCTACAATGAGCAGTTCTTC. Protein sequence: CASSIGLAVSYNEQFF.

V and J are TRBV29-1 and TRBJ2-7; TRBD1 aligns across 9 bases. The junction had 19 bases not matched to a gene; V was cut back by 7 bases and J by 6 bases. The CDR3 is 16 amino acids. From germline, CDR1 is SQVTM and CDR2 ANQGSEA. CDR3 in amino acids: CSARRGHRGLPCEQYF. The CDR3 region has the DNA TGCAGCGCCAGAAGGGGTCACAGGGGGCTTCCCTGCGAGCAGTACTTC.

The sample holds a few counts of this clone. The V call is TRBV2, the J call TRBJ1-6; 7 bases fit TRBD1. Germline CDR1 and CDR2: SNHLY and FYNNEI. J was trimmed by 7 bases and V by 4 bases; bases with no gene match: 4. The CDR3 contains 14 residues. This chain's CDR3 is CASSGQGDNSPLHF. The CDR3 DNA reads TGTGCCAGCAGTGGACAGGGCGACAATTCACCCCTCCACTTT.

The V call is TRBV7-2, the J call TRBJ2-3, with TRBD2 matching 10 bases. V lost 1 base, J lost 5 bases, and 6 bases stayed unmatched. Germline CDR1 is SGHTA and CDR2 is FQGNSA. The CDR3 consists of 16 residues. In DNA form, the CDR3 reads TGTGCCAGCAGCTTAGTTAGCGGGAGGTCGGGAGATACGCAGTATTTT. It yields the protein CASSLVSGRSGDTQYF.